Listed below are T cell receptor beta chains from one sample, sequenced in a study of blood T cell repertoires in COVID-19. Clones were sequenced by immunoSEQ multiplex PCR, and TCRdb holds only the in-frame ones, with some missing. The sample shows 150,000 or so clones, roughly 88% of them seen only once. Sequenced input: PBMCs or T cells enriched from blood (not recorded which). The receptors shown here come from a woman aged 55-69 years who had recovered from COVID-19. Both conserved end residues are part of each CDR3. Each record gives: V gene, J gene, D gene, clone size, CDR3 protein, CDR3 DNA. The D gene is left open where the match is weak. Clone size is given for some rows only: seen once, a few or many times, or a class if the clone is expanded.

V: TRBV3-1/TRBV3-2
J: TRBJ2-2
D: TRBD2
size: .
CDR3: CASSQDLPAGGTGELFF
DNA: TGTGCCAGCAGCCAAGATCTCCCAGCGGGGGGAACCGGGGAGCTGTTTTTT

V: TRBV7-2
J: TRBJ1-2
D: .
size: .
CDR3: CASSLTGQNYGYTF
DNA: TGTGCCAGCAGCTTAACAGGGCAGAACTATGGCTACACCTTC

V: TRBV6-5
J: TRBJ2-7
D: TRBD1
size: .
CDR3: CASSYLDRSYEQYF
DNA: TGTGCCAGCAGTTACTTGGACAGGTCGTACGAGCAGTACTTC

V: TRBV14
J: TRBJ1-1
D: .
size: .
CDR3: CASSQARGGMTGAFF
DNA: TGTGCCAGCAGCCAAGCCCGGGGAGGGATGACTGGAGCTTTCTTT

V: TRBV6-2/TRBV6-3
J: TRBJ1-4
D: .
size: .
CDR3: CASSLGLSRRLFF
DNA: TGTGCCAGCAGTTTAGGACTGTCTAGGCGACTGTTTTTT

V: TRBV7-2
J: TRBJ2-3
D: TRBD1
size: few
CDR3: CASSLIGQGTDTQYF
DNA: TGTGCCAGCAGCTTAATAGGACAGGGTACAGATACGCAGTATTTT

V: TRBV18
J: TRBJ2-3
D: TRBD2
size: .
CDR3: CASSPGLADTQYF
DNA: TGTGCCAGCTCACCTGGACTAGCAGATACGCAGTATTTT

V: TRBV7-9
J: TRBJ1-6
D: .
size: few
CDR3: CASSLEGGRNSPLHF
DNA: TGTGCCAGCAGCTTAGAGGGCGGGAGAAATTCACCCCTCCACTTT

V: TRBV6-5
J: TRBJ2-5
D: TRBD2
size: .
CDR3: CASRIGTSGPETQYF
DNA: TGTGCCAGCAGAATCGGGACTAGCGGGCCGGAGACCCAGTACTTC

V: TRBV28
J: TRBJ2-3
D: .
size: .
CDR3: CASRLTGFKNTDTQYF
DNA: TGTGCCAGCAGACTTACAGGGTTCAAAAATACAGATACGCAGTATTTT

V: TRBV19
J: TRBJ1-1
D: .
size: .
CDR3: CASSWGEVNTEAFF
DNA: TGTGCCAGTAGTTGGGGGGAAGTGAACACTGAAGCTTTCTTT

V: TRBV28
J: TRBJ2-7
D: .
size: .
CDR3: CASSLFGQPEQYF
DNA: TGTGCCAGCAGTTTATTTGGACAGCCCGAGCAGTACTTC

V: TRBV3-1/TRBV3-2
J: TRBJ2-7
D: TRBD1
size: .
CDR3: CASSQVLLQGDYEQYF
DNA: TGTGCCAGCAGCCAAGTCCTCTTACAGGGGGACTACGAGCAGTACTTC

V: TRBV11-2
J: TRBJ2-7
D: TRBD2
size: once
CDR3: CASSLMGSGSFYEQYF
DNA: TGTGCCAGCAGCTTGATGGGTAGCGGGAGTTTTTACGAGCAGTACTTC

V: TRBV5-8
J: TRBJ1-6
D: TRBD1
size: .
CDR3: CASSPWTGMSPLHF
DNA: TGTGCCAGCAGCCCCTGGACAGGGATGTCACCCCTCCACTTT

V: TRBV11-3
J: TRBJ1-1
D: .
size: once
CDR3: CASSLARGTEAFF
DNA: TGTGCCAGCAGCTTAGCCCGGGGCACTGAAGCTTTCTTT

V: TRBV7-2
J: TRBJ2-7
D: TRBD2
size: .
CDR3: CASSSSPWGGTYEQYF
DNA: TGTGCCAGCAGTTCCTCCCCCTGGGGGGGGACCTACGAGCAGTACTTC

V: TRBV19
J: TRBJ1-5
D: .
size: .
CDR3: CASSIGGGVSHQPQHF
DNA: TGTGCCAGTAGTATCGGGGGGGGAGTTAGTCATCAGCCCCAGCATTTT

V: TRBV10-1
J: TRBJ1-1
D: TRBD1
size: .
CDR3: CASSEYRGPRTEAFF
DNA: TGCGCCAGCAGTGAGTATAGGGGGCCGAGGACTGAAGCTTTCTTT

V: TRBV7-2
J: TRBJ2-1
D: .
size: .
CDR3: CASSLSVLAGDEQFF
DNA: TGTGCCAGCAGCTTATCCGTACTAGCCGGGGATGAGCAGTTCTTC

V: TRBV5-1
J: TRBJ2-1
D: .
size: once
CDR3: CASSLSNRDYNEQFF
DNA: TGCGCCAGCAGCTTATCCAACCGGGACTACAATGAGCAGTTCTTC

V: TRBV20-1
J: TRBJ2-1
D: .
size: .
CDR3: CSASVARNEQFF
DNA: TGCAGTGCTAGTGTGGCACGCAATGAGCAGTTCTTC

V: TRBV6-5
J: TRBJ1-1
D: .
size: .
CDR3: CASKGDGNTEAFF
DNA: TGTGCCAGCAAGGGGGATGGGAACACTGAAGCTTTCTTT

V: TRBV7-7
J: TRBJ2-1
D: .
size: .
CDR3: CASSLDLSDEQFF
DNA: TGTGCCAGCAGCTTAGACCTTTCGGATGAGCAGTTCTTC

V: TRBV24-1
J: TRBJ1-5
D: .
size: .
CDR3: CATSEGGGRPQHF
DNA: TGTGCCACCAGTGAAGGGGGGGGGAGGCCCCAGCATTTT

V: TRBV7-8
J: TRBJ1-5
D: TRBD1
size: once
CDR3: CASSSNRGFNQPQHF
DNA: TGTGCCAGCAGCTCTAACAGGGGATTCAATCAGCCCCAGCATTTT

V: TRBV3-1/TRBV3-2
J: TRBJ1-1
D: .
size: .
CDR3: CASTIRRGTGNTEAFF
DNA: TGTGCCAGCACCATAAGAAGGGGGACGGGGAACACTGAAGCTTTCTTT

V: TRBV2
J: TRBJ1-5
D: TRBD1
size: .
CDR3: CASRLQGNQPQHF
DNA: TGTGCCAGCAGGTTACAGGGGAATCAGCCCCAGCATTTT

V: TRBV28
J: TRBJ1-2
D: TRBD1
size: .
CDR3: CASMTGQYYGYTF
DNA: TGTGCCAGCATGACGGGACAGTACTATGGCTACACCTTC

V: TRBV4-1
J: TRBJ2-1
D: .
size: once
CDR3: CATQRLASYNEQFF
DNA: TGCGCCACTCAAAGGCTAGCGTCCTACAATGAGCAGTTCTTC

V: TRBV2
J: TRBJ1-6
D: .
size: .
CDR3: CASSETRDSPLHF
DNA: TGTGCCAGCAGTGAGACCAGGGATTCACCCCTCCACTTT

V: TRBV19
J: TRBJ1-1
D: .
size: .
CDR3: CASSAQWGGITEAFF
DNA: TGTGCCAGTAGTGCTCAGTGGGGAGGAATAACTGAAGCTTTCTTT

V: TRBV11-2
J: TRBJ2-5
D: .
size: once
CDR3: CASSFGGAFQETQYF
DNA: TGTGCCAGCAGCTTCGGGGGAGCCTTTCAAGAGACCCAGTACTTC

V: TRBV6-5
J: TRBJ2-5
D: .
size: once
CDR3: CASSQRDQETQYF
DNA: TGTGCCAGCAGCCAGCGGGACCAAGAGACCCAGTACTTC

V: TRBV7-3
J: TRBJ2-1
D: .
size: .
CDR3: CASSLRGASYNEQFF
DNA: TGTGCCAGCAGCCTCCGGGGGGCATCCTACAATGAGCAGTTCTTC

V: TRBV6-5
J: TRBJ1-3
D: .
size: .
CDR3: CASRTAAGYGNTIYF
DNA: TGTGCCAGCAGGACCGCCGCAGGGTATGGAAACACCATATATTTT

V: TRBV6-6
J: TRBJ2-3
D: .
size: .
CDR3: CASGQGMTDTQYF
DNA: TGTGCCAGCGGTCAGGGGATGACAGATACGCAGTATTTT

V: TRBV19
J: TRBJ1-2
D: TRBD1
size: .
CDR3: CASSGDRGNYGYTF
DNA: TGTGCCAGTAGTGGGGACAGGGGTAACTATGGCTACACCTTC

V: TRBV27
J: TRBJ1-2
D: .
size: .
CDR3: CASREGHYGYTF
DNA: TGTGCCAGCCGAGAGGGCCACTATGGCTACACCTTC

V: TRBV7-7
J: TRBJ2-2
D: TRBD1
size: .
CDR3: CASSLGIGTGNPGELFF
DNA: TGTGCTAGCAGCTTAGGTATCGGGACAGGGAATCCAGGGGAGCTGTTTTTT

V: TRBV28
J: TRBJ1-3
D: .
size: few
CDR3: CASSLLPHSGNTIYF
DNA: TGTGCCAGCAGCTTGCTACCTCACTCTGGAAACACCATATATTTT

V: TRBV5-1
J: TRBJ2-3
D: TRBD1
size: .
CDR3: CASSSKLGQGRADTQYF
DNA: TGCGCCAGCAGCTCGAAACTGGGACAGGGTCGGGCAGATACGCAGTATTTT

V: TRBV3-1/TRBV3-2
J: TRBJ1-2
D: .
size: .
CDR3: CASSQERQGSYGYTF
DNA: TGTGCCAGCAGCCAAGAAAGGCAGGGTTCCTATGGCTACACCTTC

V: TRBV18
J: TRBJ2-1
D: .
size: .
CDR3: CASSPPVRLGGYNEQFF
DNA: TGTGCCAGCTCACCACCGGTCAGGTTAGGGGGTTACAATGAGCAGTTCTTC

V: TRBV28
J: TRBJ2-1
D: .
size: .
CDR3: CASSGPGGYNEQFF
DNA: TGTGCCAGCTCCGGACCCGGGGGATACAATGAGCAGTTCTTC

V: TRBV7-3
J: TRBJ2-3
D: TRBD1
size: .
CDR3: CASTETGGADTQYF
DNA: TGTGCCAGCACCGAGACAGGGGGTGCAGATACGCAGTATTTT